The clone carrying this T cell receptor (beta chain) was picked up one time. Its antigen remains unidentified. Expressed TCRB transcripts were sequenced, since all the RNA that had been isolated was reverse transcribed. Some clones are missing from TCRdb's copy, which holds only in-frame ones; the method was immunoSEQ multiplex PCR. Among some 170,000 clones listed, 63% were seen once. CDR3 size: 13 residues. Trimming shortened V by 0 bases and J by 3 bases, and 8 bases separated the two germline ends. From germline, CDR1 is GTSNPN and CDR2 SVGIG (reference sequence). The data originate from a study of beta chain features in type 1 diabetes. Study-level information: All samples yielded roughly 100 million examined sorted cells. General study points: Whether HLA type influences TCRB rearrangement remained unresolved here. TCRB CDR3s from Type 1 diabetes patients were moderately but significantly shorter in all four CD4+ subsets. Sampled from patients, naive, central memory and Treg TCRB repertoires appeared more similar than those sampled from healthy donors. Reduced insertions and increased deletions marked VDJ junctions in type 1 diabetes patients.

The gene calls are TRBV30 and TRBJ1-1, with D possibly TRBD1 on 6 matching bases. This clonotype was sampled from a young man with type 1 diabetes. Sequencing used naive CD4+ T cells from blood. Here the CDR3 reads CAWSVQGYTEAFF. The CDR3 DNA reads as TGTGCCTGGAGTGTTCAGGGGTACACTGAAGCTTTCTTT.